What follows are 21 T cell receptor beta chains derived from one specimen sequenced in a study of control samples from healthy donors and cancer patients. Libraries were prepared by immunoSEQ multiplex PCR; TCRdb keeps only in-frame clonotypes and omits some of them. The table has under 450,000 clones, over 75% seen once. Sequencing used PBMCs. Receptors were obtained from a man in his forties or fifties with head and neck cancer.

The chain couples TRBV27 to TRBJ2-5; TRBD2 matches at 9 bases. The V segment lost 3 bases and the J segment 5 bases; nucleotides outside the gene matches: 10. The CDR3 runs to 16 residues. Per germline, CDR1 MNHEY and CDR2 SMNVEV (reference sequence). The CDR3 loop reads CASSFRAGGPLETQYF. For the CDR3, the DNA is TGTGCCAGCAGTTTTCGCGCGGGGGGGCCTTTGGAGACCCAGTACTTC.

The chain uses TRBV7-2 and TRBJ2-2; tentatively, D is TRBD1 (5 bases). V was shortened by 5 bases and J by 3 bases, with 13 bases between the two germline ends. Germline loops: CDR1 SGHTA, CDR2 FQGNSA. This CDR3 spans 15 amino acids. CDR3 nucleotide sequence: TGTGCCAGCAGCGGTGTGGTAGGGGACACCGGGGAGCTGTTTTTT. This sequence encodes CASSGVVGDTGELFF.

In the case of this clone: The sample carries other DNA sequences with the same CDR3. CDR3 DNA: TGTGCCAGCTCACCAGGATCAGGGGCCTACGAGCAGTACTTC. As protein: CASSPGSGAYEQYF. This chain links TRBV18 with TRBJ2-7; possibly TRBD1 for D (6 bases). CDR3 size: 14 residues. Germline V gene sequence: CDR1 KGHSH, CDR2 LQKENI. V gave up 2 bases and J gave up 2 bases, with 10 bases separating them. Complete variable domain (other parts from reference TRBV18 and TRBJ2-7): NAGVMQNPRHLVRRRGQEARLRCSPMKGHSHVYWYRQLPEEGLKFMVYLQKENIIDESGMPKERFSAEFPKEGPSILRIQQVVRGDSAAYFCASSPGSGAYEQYFGPGTRLTVT.

The rearrangement joins TRBV28 to TRBJ1-5; D unresolved. CDR3 length: 14 amino acids. The V gene's germline CDR1 is MDHEN and CDR2 SYDVKM. Trimming stripped 6 bases from V and 0 bases from J, with 9 bases between. DNA for the CDR3: TGTGCCAGCAGACAGTACATTAGCAATCAGCCCCAGCATTTT. It specifies CASRQYISNQPQHF.

The chain recombines TRBV7-3 with TRBJ2-7; D unresolved. Germline-derived CDR1 and CDR2 are SGHTA and FQGTGA. Trimming took off 2 bases at V and 4 bases at J, with 9 bases between the two ends. The CDR3 totals 13 residues. The CDR3: CASSLAADYEQYF. The DNA of the CDR3 is TGTGCCAGCAGCTTAGCGGCAGATTACGAGCAGTACTTC.

The chain couples TRBV5-6 to TRBJ2-2, with D possibly matching TRBD1 (5 bases). CDR1 SGHDT and CDR2 YYEEEE come from the germline V gene. The CDR3 is 16 residues long. The ends were cut back, 0 bases at V and 1 base at J, with 10 bases in the middle. The CDR3 loop reads CASSLGGAKNTGELFF. The CDR3 bases are TGTGCCAGCAGCTTGGGTGGGGCTAAGAACACCGGGGAGCTGTTTTTT. The full variable domain, with the rest looked up from reference TRBV5-6 and TRBJ2-2, is DAGVTQSPTHLIKTRGQQVTLRCSPKSGHDTVSWYQQALGQGPQFIFQYYEEEERQRGNFPDRFSGHQFPNYSSELNVNALLLGDSALYLCASSLGGAKNTGELFFGEGSRLTVL.

This chain uses TRBV13 with TRBJ1-1; no definite D call. The ends were cut back, 2 bases at V and 0 bases at J, with 7 bases in the middle. The CDR3 spans 14 residues. Germline values: CDR1 PRHDT, CDR2 FYEKMQ (reference sequence). The CDR3 spells CASSLRGMNTEAFF. The CDR3 DNA sequence: TGTGCCAGCAGCTTACGGGGTATGAACACTGAAGCTTTCTTT.

The chain is built from TRBV25-1 and TRBJ1-2; perhaps TRBD1 as D (6 bases). The CDR3 runs to 13 residues. The germline V gene encodes CDR1 MGHDK and CDR2 SYGVNS. Trimming shortened V by 5 bases and J by 4 bases, and 11 bases separated the two germline ends. CDR3 amino acids: CASSRGQLYGYTF. CDR3 DNA sequence: TGTGCCAGCAGTAGAGGACAGCTCTATGGCTACACCTTC.

The J gene is TRBJ2-7, the V gene TRBV7-3, with 7 bases lining up with TRBD2. CDR1 SGHTA and CDR2 FQGTGA come from the germline V gene. Losses at the gene ends were 3 bases for V and 5 bases for J; bases not matched to a gene: 7. The CDR3 sequence is 14 residues long. The CDR3 loop is CASSLGTAGDEQYF. CDR3 in DNA: TGTGCCAGCAGCTTGGGGACGGCGGGGGACGAGCAGTACTTC.

The chain employs TRBV9 and TRBJ2-3, with TRBD2 as a possible D gene (6 bases). Germline lookup yields CDR1 SGDLS and CDR2 YYNGEE. The CDR3 extends over 14 amino acids. Between the trimmed V and J ends, which lost 3 bases and 0 bases, there was a span of 8 bases. CDR3 nucleotide sequence: TGTGCCAGCAGCGCGGGGGAAAGCACAGATACGCAGTATTTT. Translated, it gives CASSAGESTDTQYF.

V and J are TRBV11-2 and TRBJ2-7; possible D gene TRBD1, 6 bases. The CDR3 contains 15 residues. Trimming removed 1 base at V and 2 bases at J, with 12 bases between. The germline CDR1 and CDR2 sequences are SGHAT and FQNNGV. CDR3 nucleotides: TGTGCCAGCAGCTTAGCTTCGACAGGACCCTACGAGCAGTACTTC. It translates to CASSLASTGPYEQYF.

This clone was seen a handful of times. V gene TRBV6-5 combines with J gene TRBJ1-1; no clear D gene. The CDR3 consists of 14 residues. The germline V gene encodes CDR1 MNHEY and CDR2 SVGAGI. Trimming removed 3 bases from V and 1 base from J, with 9 bases in between. In DNA form, the CDR3 reads TGTGCCAGCAGTTATGGGCCGCCGAACACTGAAGCTTTCTTT. Translating gives CASSYGPPNTEAFF.

The chain has TRBV19 and TRBJ2-1, with 9 bases fitting TRBD2. CDR3 length: 15 amino acids. Trimming removed 4 bases from V and 5 bases from J; junction bases left unmatched: 6. Germline loops: CDR1 LNHDA, CDR2 SQIVND (reference sequence). The CDR3 here is CASSSYSGGDNEQFF. CDR3 in DNA: TGTGCCAGTAGTAGCTATAGCGGGGGCGACAATGAGCAGTTCTTC.

The chain combines TRBV5-1 with TRBJ2-1; 8 positions match TRBD1. Losses at the gene ends were 0 bases for V and 6 bases for J; bases not matched to a gene: 11. This CDR3 spans 17 amino acids. Germline V gene lookup returns CDR1 SGHRS and CDR2 YFSETQ. CDR3 region: CASSLVLRQGRGNEQFF. The DNA of the CDR3 is TGCGCCAGCAGCTTGGTCCTAAGACAGGGGCGTGGCAATGAGCAGTTCTTC.

The chain links TRBV5-5 to TRBJ1-6; weak D call: TRBD1 (5 bases). Germline CDR1 and CDR2: SGHKS and YYEKEE (reference sequence). Between the trimmed V and J ends, which lost 6 bases and 5 bases, there was a span of 18 bases. This CDR3 comprises 16 residues. CDR3 DNA: TGTGCCAGCATCTTAACCGGGACCCTCCATAATTCACCCCTCCACTTT. Translated, it gives CASILTGTLHNSPLHF. Using reference TRBV5-5 and TRBJ1-6 for the parts outside the CDR3, the full variable domain is DAGVTQSPTHLIKTRGQQVTLRCSPISGHKSVSWYQQVLGQGPQFIFQYYEKEERGRGNFPDRFSARQFPNYSSELNVNALLLGDSALYLCASILTGTLHNSPLHFGNGTRLTVT.

This clone appeared once. V and J are TRBV25-1 and TRBJ2-7; D possibly matches TRBD1 or TRBD2 (5 bases each). V was clipped by 2 bases and J by 3 bases, with 8 bases between them. This CDR3 contains 13 residues. CDR1 is MGHDK and CDR2 is SYGVNS in the germline V gene. The CDR3 sequence is CASSEPGRYEQYF. The DNA for the CDR3 is TGTGCCAGCAGTGAACCGGGGCGCTACGAGCAGTACTTC.

The chain has TRBV9 and TRBJ1-5; TRBD1 is a possible D gene (6 bases). V was cut by 0 bases and J by 7 bases, with 11 bases left in between. Germline V lookup: CDR1 SGDLS, CDR2 YYNGEE. The CDR3 has 14 amino acids. CDR3 in amino acids: CASSVDGGPQPQHF. CDR3 sequence (DNA): TGTGCCAGCAGCGTAGATGGGGGGCCCCAGCCCCAGCATTTT.

This clone was picked up one time. The chain recombines TRBV19 with TRBJ2-3, with 10 positions matching TRBD2. This CDR3 has 15 residues. CDR1 is LNHDA, CDR2 SQIVND, per germline (reference sequence). With V trimmed by 2 bases and J by 5 bases, 4 bases remained unmatched. The CDR3 coding sequence is TGTGCCAGTAGTATATGGCTAGCGGGAGAAGATACGCAGTATTTT. As protein: CASSIWLAGEDTQYF.

This rearrangement joins TRBV11-2 to TRBJ2-7; D is unclear. Germline V gene sequence: CDR1 SGHAT, CDR2 FQNNGV. The CDR3 sequence is 12 residues long. V lost 3 bases, J lost 3 bases, and 6 bases lay in between. CDR3 protein: CASSFVDYEQYF. In nucleotides, the CDR3 is TGTGCCAGCAGCTTTGTAGACTACGAGCAGTACTTC.

The rearrangement joins TRBV6-5 to TRBJ1-1; 8 nucleotides match TRBD1. The germline V gene encodes CDR1 MNHEY and CDR2 SVGAGI. V trimming: 6 bases; J trimming: 2 bases; junction bases outside the gene matches: 8. CDR3 length: 15 amino acids. The CDR3 region has the DNA TGTGCCAGCAGCTCCCAGACAGGGGCTAACACTGAAGCTTTCTTT. Its protein product is CASSSQTGANTEAFF.

The V gene is TRBV19, the J gene TRBJ1-2, with 12 nucleotides matching TRBD1. The CDR3 is made up of 14 amino acids. Germline V gene lookup returns CDR1 LNHDA and CDR2 SQIVND (reference sequence). The trim removed 6 bases at V and 3 bases at J, leaving 2 bases unmatched. The CDR3 DNA sequence: TGTGCCAGTAGCGGGACAGGGGGCGACTATGGCTACACCTTC. As protein: CASSGTGGDYGYTF.